A selection of T cell receptor beta chains follows, all from one sample in a study of patients and donors after allogeneic stem cell transplantation. TCRdb fed the RT-PCR reads into MiXCR, producing one record per CDR3 protein. The table records 20,000 to 30,000 distinct CDR3 sequences, 40% to 45% of them present only once. Sequencing used blood, either unsorted or a sorted T cell fraction (not recorded which). The receptors were sampled from a human donor who was either an allogeneic HSCT recipient or a stem cell or donor lymphocyte infusion donor (not recorded which). It is not recorded whose cells these are; they may come from a transplant donor. Each CDR3 is given with its conserved first and last residue. D genes are given only for firm matches. A clone size is listed for some rows: how often the clone was seen (once, few, many), or a class if it is expanded.

CDR3nt | CDR3aa | d_gene | j_gene | abundance | v_gene
TGTGCCAGCAGCCCAACTCCAACCTCCTATAATTCACCCCTCCACTTT | CASSPTPTSYNSPLHF | . | TRBJ1-6 | many | TRBV5-6
TGCAGCGTGCGAGGAGGGAGCACAGATACGCAGTATTTT | CSVRGGSTDTQYF | . | TRBJ2-3 | . | TRBV29-1
TGCAGCGTTGTGCAGGGCTGGACCTCCTACGAGCAGTACTTC | CSVVQGWTSYEQYF | . | TRBJ2-7 | . | TRBV29-1
TGTGCCAGCAGCACGGGACAGACGCAAGAGACCCAGTACTTC | CASSTGQTQETQYF | TRBD1 | TRBJ2-5 | many | TRBV7-9
TGTGCCAGCTCACCACCCGTCGGCGACACCCAGCATTTT | CASSPPVGDTQHF | . | TRBJ1-5 | . | TRBV18
TGCAGTGCTAGTGTGGGGTTAGGCACCCAGTACTTC | CSASVGLGTQYF | . | TRBJ2-5 | . | TRBV20-1
TGCAGTGCTAGCGCCGGGACAGGGGCAACAACTAATGAAAAACTGTTTTTT | CSASAGTGATTNEKLFF | TRBD1 | TRBJ1-4 | . | TRBV20-1
TGTGCCAGTAGACCTAGCGGGAGGGCCCTCACAGATACGCAGTATTTT | CASRPSGRALTDTQYF | TRBD2 | TRBJ2-3 | . | TRBV19
TGTGCCAGCAGCCTCGATAGCGGGGGGGGCCCCACAGATACGCAGTATTTT | CASSLDSGGGPTDTQYF | TRBD2 | TRBJ2-3 | . | TRBV7-6
TGCGCCAGCAGTCCCGGGGTAGGGATTCCCGGGGAGCTGTTTTTT | CASSPGVGIPGELFF | . | TRBJ2-2 | . | TRBV5-1
TGTGCCGTACACAGGGGTCAAAACACTGAAGCTTTCTTT | CAVHRGQNTEAFF | TRBD1 | TRBJ1-1 | many | TRBV6-5
TGCGCCAGCAGCCCCGTACTGACAGGGGCGGGAGGGAATGAAAAACTGTTTTTT | CASSPVLTGAGGNEKLFF | TRBD1 | TRBJ1-4 | few | TRBV5-1
TGCAGCGTTTGGACAGGGGGACCCTATGGCTACACCTTC | CSVWTGGPYGYTF | TRBD1 | TRBJ1-2 | . | TRBV29-1
TGTGCCAGCAGCTTAGCCTTTTTCCAGCCCCAGCATTTT | CASSLAFFQPQHF | . | TRBJ1-5 | . | TRBV7-6
TGCAGCGCGGGACGCTTGGACATCGATAATTCACCCCTCCACTTT | CSAGRLDIDNSPLHF | . | TRBJ1-6 | . | TRBV20-1
TGCGCCAGCAGAGGACAGGCGAAAGCAACTAATGAAAAACTGTTTTTT | CASRGQAKATNEKLFF | TRBD1 | TRBJ1-4 | . | TRBV5-1
TGTGCCAGCAGCTCAAAAATAGGAAACACCATATATTTT | CASSSKIGNTIYF | . | TRBJ1-3 | . | TRBV7-9
TGTGCCAGCAGCTTCACGATAGCGAAAGATGAGCAGTTCTTC | CASSFTIAKDEQFF | . | TRBJ2-1 | . | TRBV7-8
TGTGCCAGCAGCTTAGCGGAGGGACAGGGCTACGAGCAGTACTTC | CASSLAEGQGYEQYF | TRBD1 | TRBJ2-7 | . | TRBV7-6
TGCAGCGTCAGGGACAACTACAATCAGCCCCAGCATTTT | CSVRDNYNQPQHF | . | TRBJ1-5 | medium-sized | TRBV29-1
TGTGCCAGCAGCTTTGCGAGACTCTGGGACACTGAAGCTTTCTTT | CASSFARLWDTEAFF | . | TRBJ1-1 | few | TRBV7-2
TGCGCCAGCACCCAGGGATCCTACAATGAGCAGTTCTTC | CASTQGSYNEQFF | . | TRBJ2-1 | few | TRBV5-1
TGTGCCAGCAGCTTAGCGCTGGGGCAGGGGGCCTTCCCCGAAGCTTTCTTT | CASSLALGQGAFPEAFF | TRBD1 | TRBJ1-1 | . | TRBV7-8
TGTGCCAGCAGCTTGTGGGTTAGCAATCAGCCCCAGCATTTT | CASSLWVSNQPQHF | . | TRBJ1-5 | many | TRBV5-6
TGTGCCAGCTCACCGGACACGGGTGGCTACACCTTC | CASSPDTGGYTF | . | TRBJ1-2 | few | TRBV18
TGTGCCAGCAGTTTCACGGCAGGGGGGACTGAAGCTTTCTTT | CASSFTAGGTEAFF | TRBD1 | TRBJ1-1 | few | TRBV28
TGCGCCAGCAGCTCGTGGGACAGCTCCTACAATGAGCAGTTCTTC | CASSSWDSSYNEQFF | TRBD1 | TRBJ2-1 | . | TRBV5-1
TGTGCCAGCAGTTACTCGAATGGGGTGGGACGTACTACAAACACCATATATTTT | CASSYSNGVGRTTNTIYF | . | TRBJ1-3 | . | TRBV6-6
TGTGCCAGCAGTTTCTTTGCAGTCTATAATTCACCCCTCCACTTT | CASSFFAVYNSPLHF | . | TRBJ1-6 | . | TRBV12-3/TRBV12-4
TGTGCCAGCTCACTAGACACCGGGGAGCTGTTTTTT | CASSLDTGELFF | . | TRBJ2-2 | . | TRBV18
TGTGCCATCAGTGTCCAGGGGGGAGTGAATTCACCCCTCCACTTT | CAISVQGGVNSPLHF | TRBD1 | TRBJ1-6 | . | TRBV10-3
TGTGCCAGCAGTTTTAGCGTTTACAATGAGCAGTTCTTC | CASSFSVYNEQFF | . | TRBJ2-1 | many | TRBV6-6
TGCGCCAGCAGCTTGGCCATGGGAGAATCCTATAATTCACCCCTCCACTTT | CASSLAMGESYNSPLHF | . | TRBJ1-6 | . | TRBV5-1
TGCAGTGCTAGAGTTTTCGGACACCAGAACACTGAAGCTTTCTTT | CSARVFGHQNTEAFF | . | TRBJ1-1 | few | TRBV20-1
TGTGCCATCGGGTTTGGGAACACCATATATTTT | CAIGFGNTIYF | . | TRBJ1-3 | . | TRBV10-3
TGTGCCAGCAGCTTAGCCTCGATCGGTGACTTAAACATTCAGTACTTC | CASSLASIGDLNIQYF | . | TRBJ2-4 | . | TRBV7-2
TGCGCCAGCAGCTTGGGGACTAGCGCCGGCAACACCGGGGAGCTGTTTTTT | CASSLGTSAGNTGELFF | TRBD2 | TRBJ2-2 | many | TRBV5-1
TGCGCCAGCAGCTGGTACCAAGAGACCCAGTACTTC | CASSWYQETQYF | . | TRBJ2-5 | . | TRBV5-1
TGCGCCAGCAGCTTGGTCCGACCTCACCTAAGCACAGATACGCAGTATTTT | CASSLVRPHLSTDTQYF | . | TRBJ2-3 | . | TRBV5-1
TGTGCCAGCAGTCCTGGGCGGCCCCGTTCACCCCTCCACTTT | CASSPGRPRSPLHF | . | TRBJ1-6 | . | TRBV25-1
TGTGCCAGCTCACCAAGGACAGGCGATAGCAATCAGCCCCAGCATTTT | CASSPRTGDSNQPQHF | TRBD1 | TRBJ1-5 | . | TRBV18